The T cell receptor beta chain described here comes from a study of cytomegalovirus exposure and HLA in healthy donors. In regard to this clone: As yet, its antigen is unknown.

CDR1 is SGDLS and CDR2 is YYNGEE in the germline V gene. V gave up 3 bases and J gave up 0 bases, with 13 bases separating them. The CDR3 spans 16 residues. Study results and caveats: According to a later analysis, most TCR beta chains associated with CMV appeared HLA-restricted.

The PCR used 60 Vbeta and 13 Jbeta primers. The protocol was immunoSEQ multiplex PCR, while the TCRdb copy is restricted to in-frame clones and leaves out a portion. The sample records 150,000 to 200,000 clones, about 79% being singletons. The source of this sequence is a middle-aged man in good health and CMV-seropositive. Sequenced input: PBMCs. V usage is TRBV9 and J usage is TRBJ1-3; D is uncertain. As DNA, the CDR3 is TGTGCCAGCAGCGCAAGGTTTGAGGACTCTGGAAACACCATATATTTT. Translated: CASSARFEDSGNTIYF.